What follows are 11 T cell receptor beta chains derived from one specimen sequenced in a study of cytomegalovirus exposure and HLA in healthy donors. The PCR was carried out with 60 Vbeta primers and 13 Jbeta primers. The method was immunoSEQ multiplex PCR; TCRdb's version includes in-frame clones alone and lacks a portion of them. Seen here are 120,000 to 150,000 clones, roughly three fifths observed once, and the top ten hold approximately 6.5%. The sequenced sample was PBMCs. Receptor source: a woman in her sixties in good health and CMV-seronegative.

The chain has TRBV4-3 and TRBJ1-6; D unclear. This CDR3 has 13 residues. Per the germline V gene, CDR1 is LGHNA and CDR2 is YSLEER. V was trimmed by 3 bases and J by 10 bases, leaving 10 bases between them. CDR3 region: CASSQNSGSPLHF. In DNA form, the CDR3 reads TGCGCCAGCAGCCAGAACAGCGGATCACCCCTCCACTTT.

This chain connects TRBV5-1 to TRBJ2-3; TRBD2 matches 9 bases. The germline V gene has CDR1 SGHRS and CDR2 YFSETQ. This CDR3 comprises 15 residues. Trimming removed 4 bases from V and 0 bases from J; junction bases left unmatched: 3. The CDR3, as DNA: TGCGCCAGCAGCAACCTAGCGGGGAGCACAGATACGCAGTATTTT. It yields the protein CASSNLAGSTDTQYF.

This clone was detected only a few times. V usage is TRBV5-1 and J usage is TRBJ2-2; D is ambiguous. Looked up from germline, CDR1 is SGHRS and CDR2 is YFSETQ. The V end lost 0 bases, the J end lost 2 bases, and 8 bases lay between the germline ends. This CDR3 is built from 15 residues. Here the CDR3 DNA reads TGCGCCAGCAGCTTGGACGAACTCAACACCGGGGAGCTGTTTTTT. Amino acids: CASSLDELNTGELFF.

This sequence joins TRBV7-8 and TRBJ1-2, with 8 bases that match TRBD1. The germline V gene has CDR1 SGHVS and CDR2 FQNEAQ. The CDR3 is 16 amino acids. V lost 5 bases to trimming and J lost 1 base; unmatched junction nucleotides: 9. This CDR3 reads CASSPSRDRLNYGYTF. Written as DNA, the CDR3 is TGTGCCAGCAGCCCGAGCCGGGACAGGCTTAACTATGGCTACACCTTC.

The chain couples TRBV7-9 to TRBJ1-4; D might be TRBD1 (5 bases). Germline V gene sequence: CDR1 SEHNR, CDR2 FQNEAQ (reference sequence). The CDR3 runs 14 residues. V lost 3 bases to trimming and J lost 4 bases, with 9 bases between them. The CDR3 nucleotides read TGTGCCAGCAGCTTCAGGGCAGTTAATGAAAAACTGTTTTTT. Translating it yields CASSFRAVNEKLFF.

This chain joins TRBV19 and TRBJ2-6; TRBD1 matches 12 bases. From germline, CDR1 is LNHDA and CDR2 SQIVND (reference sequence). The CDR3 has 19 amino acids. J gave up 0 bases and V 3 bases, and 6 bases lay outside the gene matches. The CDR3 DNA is TGTGCCAGTAGTATGTATGGGACAGGGGGCGGCTCTGGGGCCAACGTCCTGACTTTC. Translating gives CASSMYGTGGGSGANVLTF.

The CDR3 DNA follows: TGCGCCAGCAGCTTGGGGGGGCTTGGCGAGACCCAGTACTTC. This translates into CASSLGGLGETQYF. The rearrangement joins TRBV5-1 to TRBJ2-5; tentatively, D is TRBD1 (6 bases). The V end lost 0 bases, the J end lost 5 bases, and 11 bases lay between the germline ends. CDR3 length: 14 residues. In germline, CDR1 is SGHRS, CDR2 YFSETQ.

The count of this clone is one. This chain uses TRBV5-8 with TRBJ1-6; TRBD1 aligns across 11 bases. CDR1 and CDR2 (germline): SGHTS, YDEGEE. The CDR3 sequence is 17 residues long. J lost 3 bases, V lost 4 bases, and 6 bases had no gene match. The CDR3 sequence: CASSHGQGAGYNSPLHF. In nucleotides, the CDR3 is TGTGCCAGCAGCCACGGACAGGGGGCCGGCTATAATTCACCCCTCCACTTT. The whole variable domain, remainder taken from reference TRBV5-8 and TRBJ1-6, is EAGVTQSPTHLIKTRGQQATLRCSPISGHTSVYWYQQALGLGLQFLLWYDEGEERNRGNFPPRFSGRQFPNYSSELNVNALELEDSALYLCASSHGQGAGYNSPLHFGNGTRLTVT.

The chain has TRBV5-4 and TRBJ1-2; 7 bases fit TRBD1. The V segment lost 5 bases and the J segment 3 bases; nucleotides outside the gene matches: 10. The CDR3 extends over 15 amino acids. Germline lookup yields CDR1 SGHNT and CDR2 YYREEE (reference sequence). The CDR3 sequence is CASSYSRGLYYGYTF. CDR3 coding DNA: TGTGCCAGCAGTTACTCCAGGGGGTTGTACTATGGCTACACCTTC.

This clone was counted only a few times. The CDR3 here is CASSFQGMNTEAFF. For the CDR3, the DNA is TGCGCCAGCAGCTTTCAGGGGATGAACACTGAAGCTTTCTTT. The rearrangement joins TRBV5-1 to TRBJ1-1, with a weak D call TRBD1 (6 bases). This CDR3 has 14 residues. CDR1 is SGHRS, CDR2 YFSETQ, per germline. Trimming pared 2 bases from V and 0 bases from J, leaving 8 bases between.

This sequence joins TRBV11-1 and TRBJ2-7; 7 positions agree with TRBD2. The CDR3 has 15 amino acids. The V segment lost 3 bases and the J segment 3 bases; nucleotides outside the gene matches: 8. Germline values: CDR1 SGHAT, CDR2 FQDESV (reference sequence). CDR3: CASSFQTGGLYEQYF. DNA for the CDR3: TGTGCCAGCAGCTTCCAAACGGGAGGCCTCTACGAGCAGTACTTC. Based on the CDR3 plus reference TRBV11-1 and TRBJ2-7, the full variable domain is EAEVAQSPRYKITEKSQAVAFWCDPISGHATLYWYRQILGQGPELLVQFQDESVVDDSQLPKDRFSAERLKGVDSTLKIQPAELGDSAMYLCASSFQTGGLYEQYFGPGTRLTVT.